The 10 T cell receptor beta chains given below trace back to one sample, sequenced in a study of blood T cell repertoires in COVID-19. Here immunoSEQ multiplex PCR was the method, and the copy in TCRdb shows in-frame clones only, minus some. This sample has roughly 150,000 clones, with about 81% found just once. Material: peripheral blood. Receptor source: a woman older than 75 with acute or convalescent COVID-19.

V gene TRBV2 combines with J gene TRBJ2-7, with 8 bases lining up with TRBD2. The V segment lost 6 bases and the J segment 5 bases; nucleotides outside the gene matches: 9. Germline CDR1 SNHLY, CDR2 FYNNEI. The CDR3 runs to 14 residues. CDR3 coding DNA: TGTGCCAGCAGGGGAACGGGGGGGCCCCACGAGCAGTACTTC. Translation gives CASRGTGGPHEQYF.

The V call is TRBV19, the J call TRBJ1-1; tentatively, D is TRBD1 (5 bases). Trimming removed 3 bases at V and 4 bases at J, with 9 bases between. This CDR3 is 13 amino acids long. CDR1 and CDR2 (germline): LNHDA, SQIVND (reference sequence). Written as DNA, the CDR3 is TGTGCCAGTAGTATGATCGGGGGCACTGAAGCTTTCTTT. Translated: CASSMIGGTEAFF.

This chain connects TRBV5-1 to TRBJ2-7, with TRBD1 as a possible D gene (5 bases). Trimming cost V 2 bases and J 3 bases, with 9 bases left between them. Germline V lookup: CDR1 SGHRS, CDR2 YFSETQ. This CDR3 is 13 amino acids long. CDR3 sequence (DNA): TGCGCCAGCAGCTTCCAGGGCAACTACGAGCAGTACTTC. Its protein is CASSFQGNYEQYF.

V and J are TRBV4-2 and TRBJ1-6; tentatively, D is TRBD1 (5 bases). V was pared by 0 bases and J by 3 bases, with 9 bases between. The length of the CDR3 is 16 residues. Germline V gene sequence: CDR1 LGHNA, CDR2 YNFKEQ. The CDR3 DNA is TGTGCCAGCAGCCAAGATTGGGGGGACTATAATTCACCCCTCCACTTT. Amino acids: CASSQDWGDYNSPLHF.

The CDR3 region is CASSYQTGQDTQYF. In DNA form, the CDR3 reads TGCGCCAGCAGCTACCAGACGGGACAAGATACGCAGTATTTT. This sequence joins TRBV5-1 and TRBJ2-3; D possibly corresponds to TRBD1 (6 bases). V lost 3 bases to trimming and J lost 5 bases, with 13 bases between them. This CDR3 is 14 amino acids long. CDR1 and CDR2 (germline): SGHRS, YFSETQ.

The rearrangement uses TRBV11-3 and TRBJ2-2, with 9 bases aligning to TRBD1. The CDR3 has 19 residues. Looked up from germline, CDR1 is SGHNT and CDR2 is YENEEA. V lost 5 bases, J lost 3 bases, and 16 bases stayed unmatched. In nucleotides, the CDR3 is TGTGCCAGCAGCCCAGGACAGGGGATGGGGGACGTCGACACCGGGGAGCTGTTTTTT. Protein: CASSPGQGMGDVDTGELFF.

This sequence joins TRBV10-3 and TRBJ2-1, with 9 bases matching TRBD1. The germline CDR1 and CDR2 sequences are ENHRY and SYGVKD. This CDR3 comprises 19 residues. Losses at the gene ends were 2 bases for V and 7 bases for J; bases not matched to a gene: 18. CDR3 nucleotide sequence: TGTGCCATCAGTGAGCTCCAAAAAAAGGAGAGGGACAGGGATAATGAGCAGTTCTTC. Translating gives CAISELQKKERDRDNEQFF.

The chain couples TRBV28 to TRBJ1-6; TRBD1 matches at 7 bases. V gave up 6 bases and J gave up 0 bases; unmatched junction bases: 8. Looked up from germline, CDR1 is MDHEN and CDR2 is SYDVKM. The CDR3 loop spans 17 amino acids. The CDR3 DNA is TGTGCCAGCAGGGGTCCGGGACAGATCTCCTATAATTCACCCCTCCACTTT. Amino acid sequence: CASRGPGQISYNSPLHF. The entire variable domain, with the rest obtained from reference TRBV28 and TRBJ1-6, is as follows: DVKVTQSSRYLVKRTGEKVFLECVQDMDHENMFWYRQDPGLGLRLIYFSYDVKMKEKGDIPEGYSVSREKKERFSLILESASTNQTSMYLCASRGPGQISYNSPLHFGNGTRLTVT.

This chain uses TRBV14 with TRBJ1-2, with D hard to call. V dropped 0 bases and J dropped 8 bases, with 7 bases sitting between them. Germline assignment: CDR1 SGHDN and CDR2 FVKESK. This CDR3 has 12 residues. The DNA for the CDR3 is TGTGCCAGCAGCCAAGATGAGGTCGGCTACACCTTC. This encodes CASSQDEVGYTF.

The chain is built from TRBV5-1 and TRBJ2-1; no reliable D call. The V and J ends lost 0 bases and 7 bases respectively, with 20 bases between them. The V gene's germline CDR1 is SGHRS and CDR2 YFSETQ. The CDR3 contains 17 residues. The CDR3 coding sequence is TGCGCCAGCAGCTTGGATAACGGCCCCTTGGGCCAAAATGAGCAGTTCTTC. Its translation is CASSLDNGPLGQNEQFF. Based on the CDR3 plus reference TRBV5-1 and TRBJ2-1, the full variable domain is KAGVTQTPRYLIKTRGQQVTLSCSPISGHRSVSWYQQTPGQGLQFLFEYFSETQRNKGNFPGRFSGRQFSNSRSEMNVSTLELGDSALYLCASSLDNGPLGQNEQFFGPGTRLTVL.